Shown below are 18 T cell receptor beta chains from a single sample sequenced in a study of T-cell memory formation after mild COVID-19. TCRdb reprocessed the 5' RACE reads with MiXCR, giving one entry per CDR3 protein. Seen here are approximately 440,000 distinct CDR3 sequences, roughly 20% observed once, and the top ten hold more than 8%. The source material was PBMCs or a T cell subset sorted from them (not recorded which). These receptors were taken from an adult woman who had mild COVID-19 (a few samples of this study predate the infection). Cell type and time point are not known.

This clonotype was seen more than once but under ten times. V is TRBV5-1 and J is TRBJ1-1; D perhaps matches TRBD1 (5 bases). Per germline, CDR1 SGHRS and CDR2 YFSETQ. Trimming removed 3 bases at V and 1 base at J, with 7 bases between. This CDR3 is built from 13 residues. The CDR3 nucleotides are TGCGCCAGCAGCTGGGGACCGAACACTGAAGCTTTCTTT. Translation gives CASSWGPNTEAFF. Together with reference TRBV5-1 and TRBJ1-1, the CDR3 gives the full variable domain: KAGVTQTPRYLIKTRGQQVTLSCSPISGHRSVSWYQQTPGQGLQFLFEYFSETQRNKGNFPGRFSGRQFSNSRSEMNVSTLELGDSALYLCASSWGPNTEAFFGQGTRLTVV.

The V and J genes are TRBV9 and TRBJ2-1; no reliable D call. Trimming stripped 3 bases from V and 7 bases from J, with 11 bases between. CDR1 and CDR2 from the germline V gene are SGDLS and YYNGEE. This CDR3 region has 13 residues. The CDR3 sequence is CASSESTLNEQFF. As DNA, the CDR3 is TGTGCCAGCAGCGAATCGACTTTAAATGAGCAGTTCTTC.

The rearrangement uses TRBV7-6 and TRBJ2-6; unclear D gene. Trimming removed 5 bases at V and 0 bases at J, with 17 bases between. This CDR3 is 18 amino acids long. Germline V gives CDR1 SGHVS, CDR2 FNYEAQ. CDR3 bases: TGTGCCAGCAGCCCTGGGCCGCCTACATCCTCTGGGGCCAACGTCCTGACTTTC. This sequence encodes CASSPGPPTSSGANVLTF.

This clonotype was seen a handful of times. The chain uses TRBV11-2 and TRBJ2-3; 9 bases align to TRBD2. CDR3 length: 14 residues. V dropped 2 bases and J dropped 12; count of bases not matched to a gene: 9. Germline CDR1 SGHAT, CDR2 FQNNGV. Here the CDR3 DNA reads TGTGCCAGCAGCTTAACGTCTAGCGGGACCATTCAGTATTTT. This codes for CASSLTSSGTIQYF.

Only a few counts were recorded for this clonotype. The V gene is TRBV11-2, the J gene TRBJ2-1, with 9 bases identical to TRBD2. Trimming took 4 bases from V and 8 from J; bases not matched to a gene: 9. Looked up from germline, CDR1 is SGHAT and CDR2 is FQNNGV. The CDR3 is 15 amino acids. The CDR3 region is CASSYPGTSQDEQFF. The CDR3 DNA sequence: TGTGCCAGCAGCTACCCTGGGACTAGCCAGGATGAGCAGTTCTTC.

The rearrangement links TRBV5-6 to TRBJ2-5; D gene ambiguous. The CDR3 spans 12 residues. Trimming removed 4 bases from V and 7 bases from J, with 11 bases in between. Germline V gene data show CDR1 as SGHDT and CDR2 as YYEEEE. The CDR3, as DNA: TGTGCCAGCAGCAAAGAGTGGGGGACCCAGTACTTC. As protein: CASSKEWGTQYF.

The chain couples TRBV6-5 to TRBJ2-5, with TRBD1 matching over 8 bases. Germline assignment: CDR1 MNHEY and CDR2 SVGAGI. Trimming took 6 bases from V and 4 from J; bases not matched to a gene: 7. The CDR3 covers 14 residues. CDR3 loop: CASSPDRGRETQYF. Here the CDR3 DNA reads TGTGCCAGCAGCCCCGACAGGGGAAGAGAGACCCAGTACTTC.

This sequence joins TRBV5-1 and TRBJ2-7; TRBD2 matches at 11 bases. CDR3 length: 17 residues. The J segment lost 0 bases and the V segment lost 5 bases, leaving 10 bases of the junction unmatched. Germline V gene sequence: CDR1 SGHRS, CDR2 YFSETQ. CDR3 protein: CASRGGTSGMNSYEQYF. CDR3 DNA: TGCGCCAGCAGGGGAGGGACTAGCGGCATGAACTCCTACGAGCAGTACTTC.

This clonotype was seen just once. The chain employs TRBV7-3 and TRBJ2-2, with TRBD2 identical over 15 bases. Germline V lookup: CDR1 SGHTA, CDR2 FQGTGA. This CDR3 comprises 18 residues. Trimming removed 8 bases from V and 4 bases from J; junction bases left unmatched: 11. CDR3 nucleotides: TGTGCCAGCGGCCGAACGGGACTAGCGGGAGGCGGCACCGGGGAGCTGTTTTTT. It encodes CASGRTGLAGGGTGELFF.

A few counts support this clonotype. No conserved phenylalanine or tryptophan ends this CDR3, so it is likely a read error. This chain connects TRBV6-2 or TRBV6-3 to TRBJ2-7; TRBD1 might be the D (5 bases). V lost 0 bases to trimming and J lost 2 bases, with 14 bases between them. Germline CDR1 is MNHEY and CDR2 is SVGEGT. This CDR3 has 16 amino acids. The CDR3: CASSYSSRTWTYEQYS. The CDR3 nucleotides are TGTGCCAGCAGTTACTCGAGCAGGACATGGACCTACGAGCAGTACTCC.

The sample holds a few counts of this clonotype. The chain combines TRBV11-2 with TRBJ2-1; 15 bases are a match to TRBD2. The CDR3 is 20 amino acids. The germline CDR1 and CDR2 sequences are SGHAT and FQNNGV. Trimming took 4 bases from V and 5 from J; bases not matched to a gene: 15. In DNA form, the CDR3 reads TGTGCCAGCAGCTCTATAAGGACTAGCGGGAGGGGATTCCCCCACAATGAGCAGTTCTTC. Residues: CASSSIRTSGRGFPHNEQFF. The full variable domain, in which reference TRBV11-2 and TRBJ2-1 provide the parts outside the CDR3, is EAGVAQSPRYKIIEKRQSVAFWCNPISGHATLYWYQQILGQGPKLLIQFQNNGVVDDSQLPKDRFSAERLKGVDSTLKIQPAKLEDSAVYLCASSSIRTSGRGFPHNEQFFGPGTRLTVL.

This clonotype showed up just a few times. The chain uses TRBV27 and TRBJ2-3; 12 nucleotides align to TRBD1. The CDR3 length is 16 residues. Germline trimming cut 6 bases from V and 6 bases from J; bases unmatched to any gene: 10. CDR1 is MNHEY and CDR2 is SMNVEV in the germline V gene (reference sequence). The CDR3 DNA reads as TGTGCCAGCAGAAAATCCCGGGACAGGGGGCTTGATACGCAGTATTTT. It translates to CASRKSRDRGLDTQYF.

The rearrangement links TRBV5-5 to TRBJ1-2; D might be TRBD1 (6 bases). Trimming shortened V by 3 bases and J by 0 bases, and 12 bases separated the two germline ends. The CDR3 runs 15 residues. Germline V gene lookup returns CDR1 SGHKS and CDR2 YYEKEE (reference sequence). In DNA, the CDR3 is TGTGCCAGCAGCTGGAAGGGGGACTCTAACTATGGCTACACCTTC. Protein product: CASSWKGDSNYGYTF.

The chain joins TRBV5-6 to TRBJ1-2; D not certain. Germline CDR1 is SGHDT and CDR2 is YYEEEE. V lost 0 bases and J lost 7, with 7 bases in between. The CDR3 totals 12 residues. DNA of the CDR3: TGTGCCAGCAGCTTGGCGAATGGTGGCTACACCTTC. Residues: CASSLANGGYTF.

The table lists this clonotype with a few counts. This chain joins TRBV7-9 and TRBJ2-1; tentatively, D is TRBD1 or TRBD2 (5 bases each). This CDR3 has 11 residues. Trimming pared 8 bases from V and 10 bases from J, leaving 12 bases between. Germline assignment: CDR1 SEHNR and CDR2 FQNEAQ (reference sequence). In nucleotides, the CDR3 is TGTGCCAGCGGGACCGTTTCGGAGCAGTTCTTC. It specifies CASGTVSEQFF.

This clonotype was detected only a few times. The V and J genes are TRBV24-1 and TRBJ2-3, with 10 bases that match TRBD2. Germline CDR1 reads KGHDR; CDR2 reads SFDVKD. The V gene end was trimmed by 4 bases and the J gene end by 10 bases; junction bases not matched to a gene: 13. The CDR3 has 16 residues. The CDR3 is CATSEGPSGSLAAQYF. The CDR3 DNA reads TGTGCCACCAGTGAGGGACCTAGCGGGAGTCTGGCGGCGCAGTATTTT.

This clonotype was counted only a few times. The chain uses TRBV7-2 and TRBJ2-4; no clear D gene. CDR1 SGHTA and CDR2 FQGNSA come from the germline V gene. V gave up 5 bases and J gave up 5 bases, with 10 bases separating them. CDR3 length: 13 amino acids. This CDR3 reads CASSRGKENIQYF. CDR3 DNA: TGTGCCAGCAGCCGCGGAAAAGAAAACATTCAGTACTTC.

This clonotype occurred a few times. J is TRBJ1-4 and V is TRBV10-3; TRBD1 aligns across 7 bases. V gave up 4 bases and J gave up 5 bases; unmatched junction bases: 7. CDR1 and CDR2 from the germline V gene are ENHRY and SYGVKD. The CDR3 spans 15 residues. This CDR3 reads CAISGDRARNEKLFF. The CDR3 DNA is TGTGCCATCAGTGGAGACAGGGCGAGGAATGAAAAACTGTTTTTT.